The T cell receptor (beta chain) described here comes from a study of low-dose radiotherapy and immunotherapy resistance in tumors. For the study at large: The study gave Cohort 2 1 Gy per fraction every two weeks, totaling 13 Gy over 26 weeks.

Alpha and beta chains were covered, as first-strand cDNA relied on TRAV- and TRBV-specific primers. Both a constant-region primer and a V-primer adapter served to amplify TCRs across roughly 22 PCR cycles. Amplification of isolated mRNA was accomplished via in vitro transcription. TCRdb fed the reads into MiXCR, producing one record per CDR3 protein. The sample yields 80,000 to 95,000 distinct CDR3 sequences, more than 7.5% seen once. Time point noted: before trial treatment. In the RACIN dose-escalation trial, donors got nivolumab plus ipilimumab with aspirin, cyclophosphamide and radiotherapy. This clonotype was obtained from a male donor with prostate cancer. Material: PBMCs, obtained before treatment.

Written as DNA, the CDR3 is TGTGCCAGCTCACCGCCTTCGGAGCGGGAGAGGGGAGATACGCAGTATTTT. It is translated as CASSPPSERERGDTQYF. This chain links TRBV18 with TRBJ2-3; 8 bases align to TRBD2. The germline V gene has CDR1 KGHSH and CDR2 LQKENI. This CDR3 contains 17 residues. V was clipped by 3 bases and J by 5 bases; unmatched bases: 13.